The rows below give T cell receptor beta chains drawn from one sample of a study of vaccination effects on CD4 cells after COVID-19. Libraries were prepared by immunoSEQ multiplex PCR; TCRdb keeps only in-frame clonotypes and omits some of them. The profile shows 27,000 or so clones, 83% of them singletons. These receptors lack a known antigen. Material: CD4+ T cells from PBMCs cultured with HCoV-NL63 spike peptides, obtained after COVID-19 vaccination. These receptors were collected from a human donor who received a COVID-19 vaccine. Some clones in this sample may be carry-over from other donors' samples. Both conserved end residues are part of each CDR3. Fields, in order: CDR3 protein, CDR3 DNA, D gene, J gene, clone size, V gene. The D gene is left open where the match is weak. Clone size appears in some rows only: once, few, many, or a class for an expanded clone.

CSASGAGANTEAFF	TGCAGTGCTAGTGGGGCAGGGGCGAACACTGAAGCTTTCTTT	NA	TRBJ1-1	once	TRBV20-1
CASSPEGDTEAFF	TGTGCCAGCAGCCCTGAGGGGGACACTGAAGCTTTCTTT	NA	TRBJ1-1	NA	TRBV7-9
CASSQEPGLAGALQETQYF	TGTGCCAGCAGCCAAGAACCGGGACTAGCGGGGGCTCTCCAAGAGACCCAGTACTTC	TRBD2	TRBJ2-5	NA	TRBV3-1/TRBV3-2
CASSAREGVSANEKLFF	TGTGCCAGCAGCGCAAGGGAGGGAGTGAGTGCTAATGAAAAACTGTTTTTT	NA	TRBJ1-4	NA	TRBV7-2
CASSLIAGGSDEQFF	TGTGCCAGCAGCTTAATAGCGGGGGGGTCGGATGAGCAGTTCTTC	TRBD2	TRBJ2-1	NA	TRBV7-3
CASTFGGVNYGYTF	TGCGCCAGCACATTCGGTGGGGTTAACTATGGCTACACCTTC	NA	TRBJ1-2	once	TRBV4-1
CASSLGPIGDTQYF	TGCGCCAGCAGCTTAGGGCCGATTGGAGATACGCAGTATTTT	NA	TRBJ2-3	NA	TRBV5-1
CASSQGGQNRGYSNQPQHF	TGCGCCAGCAGCCAAGGGGGACAGAACAGGGGCTATAGCAATCAGCCCCAGCATTTT	TRBD1	TRBJ1-5	few	TRBV4-1
CASSVLQNTEAFF	TGTGCCAGCTCAGTTCTGCAGAACACTGAAGCTTTCTTT	NA	TRBJ1-1	NA	TRBV28
CASSLPQGVGYTF	TGTGCCAGCAGCTTACCCCAGGGAGTAGGCTACACCTTC	NA	TRBJ1-2	NA	TRBV7-2
CATSSGQETQYF	TGTGCCACATCTAGCGGGCAAGAGACCCAGTACTTC	TRBD2	TRBJ2-5	NA	TRBV10-3
CASTARYNEQFF	TGTGCCAGCACCGCACGCTACAATGAGCAGTTCTTC	NA	TRBJ2-1	once	TRBV28
CASIIGTVLNTEAFF	TGTGCCAGCATCATTGGGACAGTTCTGAACACTGAAGCTTTCTTT	TRBD1	TRBJ1-1	NA	TRBV6-5
CASSFRVGHQPQHF	TGTGCCAGCAGTTTCAGGGTAGGTCACCAGCCCCAGCATTTT	NA	TRBJ1-5	NA	TRBV2
CASIMRGARNNEQFF	TGTGCCAGTATCATGAGGGGAGCTAGGAACAATGAGCAGTTCTTC	NA	TRBJ2-1	NA	TRBV19
CASRILVLNTEAFF	TGTGCCAGCAGAATTCTGGTATTGAACACTGAAGCTTTCTTT	NA	TRBJ1-1	NA	TRBV2
CASSTGTGARQYF	TGTGCCAGCAGCACAGGGACAGGGGCTAGGCAGTACTTC	TRBD1	TRBJ2-7	once	TRBV7-7
CSVVGQGAADTQYF	TGCAGCGTGGTGGGACAGGGGGCCGCAGATACGCAGTATTTT	TRBD1	TRBJ2-3	NA	TRBV29-1